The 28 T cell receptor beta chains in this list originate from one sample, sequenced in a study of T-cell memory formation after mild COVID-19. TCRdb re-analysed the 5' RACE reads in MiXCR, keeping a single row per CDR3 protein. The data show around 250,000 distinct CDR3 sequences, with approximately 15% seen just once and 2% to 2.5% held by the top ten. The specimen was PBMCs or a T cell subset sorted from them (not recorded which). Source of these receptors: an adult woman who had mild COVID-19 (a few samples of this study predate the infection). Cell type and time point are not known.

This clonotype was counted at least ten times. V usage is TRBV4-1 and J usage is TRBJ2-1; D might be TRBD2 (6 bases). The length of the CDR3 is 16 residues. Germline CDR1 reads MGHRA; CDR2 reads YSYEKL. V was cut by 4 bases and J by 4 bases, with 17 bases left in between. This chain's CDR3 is CASSRTLAGHYNEQFF. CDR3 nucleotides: TGCGCCAGCAGCCGCACCTTGGCGGGGCATTACAATGAGCAGTTCTTC.

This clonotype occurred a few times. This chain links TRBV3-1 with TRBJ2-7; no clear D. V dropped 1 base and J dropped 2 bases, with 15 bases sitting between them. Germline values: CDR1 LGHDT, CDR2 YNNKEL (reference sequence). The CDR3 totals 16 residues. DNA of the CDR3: TGTGCCAGCAGCCAAGTACAAGGTCAAAACCCCTACGAGCAGTACTTC. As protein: CASSQVQGQNPYEQYF.

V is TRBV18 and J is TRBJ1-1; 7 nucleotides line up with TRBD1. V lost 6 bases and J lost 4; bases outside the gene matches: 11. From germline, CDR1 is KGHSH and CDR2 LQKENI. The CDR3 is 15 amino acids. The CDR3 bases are TGTGCCAGCTCTTCCGCCCAGGGGGTAGGCACTGAAGCTTTCTTT. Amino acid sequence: CASSSAQGVGTEAFF.

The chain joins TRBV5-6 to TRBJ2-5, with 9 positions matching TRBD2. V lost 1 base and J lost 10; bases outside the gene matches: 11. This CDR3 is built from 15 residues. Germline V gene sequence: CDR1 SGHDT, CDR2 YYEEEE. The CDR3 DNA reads TGTGCCAGCAGCTTGTTCGGGACTAGCCTGGTGGGCCAGTACTTC. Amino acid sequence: CASSLFGTSLVGQYF.

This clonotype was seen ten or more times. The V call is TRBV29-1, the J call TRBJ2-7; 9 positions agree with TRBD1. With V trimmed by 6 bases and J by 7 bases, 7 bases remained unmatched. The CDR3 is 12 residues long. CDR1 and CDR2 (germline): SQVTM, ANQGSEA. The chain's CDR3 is CSVGGQGKEQYF. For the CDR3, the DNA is TGCAGCGTCGGCGGACAGGGGAAGGAGCAGTACTTC.

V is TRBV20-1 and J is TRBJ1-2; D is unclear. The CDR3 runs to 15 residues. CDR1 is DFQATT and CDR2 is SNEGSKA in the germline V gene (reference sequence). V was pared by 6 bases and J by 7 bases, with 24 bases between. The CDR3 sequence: CSAPSPGPTASGYTF. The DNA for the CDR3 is TGCAGTGCCCCCTCCCCGGGCCCCACAGCAAGTGGCTACACCTTC.

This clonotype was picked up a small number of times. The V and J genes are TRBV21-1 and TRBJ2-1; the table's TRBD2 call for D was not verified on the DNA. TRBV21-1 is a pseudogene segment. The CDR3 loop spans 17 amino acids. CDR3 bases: TGTGCCAGCAGCAAGGGCAGGACTAGCGGGCCGTACAATGAGCAGTTCTTC. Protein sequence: CASSKGRTSGPYNEQFF.

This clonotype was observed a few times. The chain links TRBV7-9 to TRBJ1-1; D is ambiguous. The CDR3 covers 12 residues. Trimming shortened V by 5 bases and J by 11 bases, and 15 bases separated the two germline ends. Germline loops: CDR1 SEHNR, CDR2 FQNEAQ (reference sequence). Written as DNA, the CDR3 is TGTGCCAGCAGCAGAGCGGGCCCGGGGGCTTTCTTT. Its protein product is CASSRAGPGAFF.

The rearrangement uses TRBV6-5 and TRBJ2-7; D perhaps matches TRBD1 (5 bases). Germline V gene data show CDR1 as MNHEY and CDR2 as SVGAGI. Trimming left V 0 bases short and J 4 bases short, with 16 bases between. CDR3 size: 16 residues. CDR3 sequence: CASSYSSQGWSYEQYF. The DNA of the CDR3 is TGTGCCAGCAGTTACTCGTCTCAGGGATGGTCTTACGAGCAGTACTTC.

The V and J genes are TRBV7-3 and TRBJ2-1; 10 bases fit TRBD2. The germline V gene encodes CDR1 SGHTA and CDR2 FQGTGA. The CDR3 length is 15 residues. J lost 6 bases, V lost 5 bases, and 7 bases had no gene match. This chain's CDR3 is CASSPGLAVTNEQFF. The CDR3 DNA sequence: TGTGCCAGCAGCCCCGGACTAGCGGTTACCAATGAGCAGTTCTTC.

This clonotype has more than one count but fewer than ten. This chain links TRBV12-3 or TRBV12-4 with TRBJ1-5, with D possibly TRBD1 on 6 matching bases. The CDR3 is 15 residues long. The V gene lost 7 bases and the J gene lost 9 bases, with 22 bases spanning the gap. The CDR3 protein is CASTRATGSIRPQHF. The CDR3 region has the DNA TGTGCCAGCACCCGCGCAACAGGGTCAATCAGGCCCCAGCATTTT.

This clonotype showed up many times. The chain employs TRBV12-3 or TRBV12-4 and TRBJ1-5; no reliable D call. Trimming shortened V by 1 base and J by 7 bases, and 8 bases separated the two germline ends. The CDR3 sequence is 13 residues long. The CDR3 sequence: CASSLGFVQPQHF. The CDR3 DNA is TGTGCCAGCAGTTTAGGGTTCGTGCAGCCCCAGCATTTT.

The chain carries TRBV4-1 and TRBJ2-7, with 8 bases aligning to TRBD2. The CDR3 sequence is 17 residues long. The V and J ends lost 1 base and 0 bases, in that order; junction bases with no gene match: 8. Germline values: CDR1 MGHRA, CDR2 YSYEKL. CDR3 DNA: TGCGCCAGCAGCCAAGGCCCACGGGGGGGCCTCTCCTACGAGCAGTACTTC. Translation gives CASSQGPRGGLSYEQYF.

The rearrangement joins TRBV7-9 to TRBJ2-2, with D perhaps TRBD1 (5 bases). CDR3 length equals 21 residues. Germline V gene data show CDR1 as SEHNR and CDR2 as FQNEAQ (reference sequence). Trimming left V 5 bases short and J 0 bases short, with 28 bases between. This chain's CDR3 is CASSRWSLDSSSVTNTGELFF. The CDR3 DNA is TGTGCCAGCAGCCGGTGGTCGCTTGACAGCTCCTCCGTCACGAACACCGGGGAGCTGTTTTTT. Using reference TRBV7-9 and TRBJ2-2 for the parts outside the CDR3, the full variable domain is DTGVSQNPRHKITKRGQNVTFRCDPISEHNRLYWYRQTLGQGPEFLTYFQNEAQLEKSRLLSDRFSAERPKGSFSTLEIQRTEQGDSAMYLCASSRWSLDSSSVTNTGELFFGEGSRLTVL.

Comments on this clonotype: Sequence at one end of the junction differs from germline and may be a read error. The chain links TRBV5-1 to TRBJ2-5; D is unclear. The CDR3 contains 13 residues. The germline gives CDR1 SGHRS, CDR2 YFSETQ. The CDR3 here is CASSLDQRQTQYF. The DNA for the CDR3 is TGCGCCAGCAGTTTGGACCAAAGGCAGACCCAGTACTTC.

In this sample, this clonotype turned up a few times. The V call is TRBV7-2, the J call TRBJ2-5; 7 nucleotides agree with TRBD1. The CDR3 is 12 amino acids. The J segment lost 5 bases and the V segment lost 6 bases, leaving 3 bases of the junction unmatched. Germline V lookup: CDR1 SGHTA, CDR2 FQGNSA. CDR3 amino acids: CASRTGSETQYF. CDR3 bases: TGTGCCAGCAGGACAGGGTCGGAGACCCAGTACTTC.

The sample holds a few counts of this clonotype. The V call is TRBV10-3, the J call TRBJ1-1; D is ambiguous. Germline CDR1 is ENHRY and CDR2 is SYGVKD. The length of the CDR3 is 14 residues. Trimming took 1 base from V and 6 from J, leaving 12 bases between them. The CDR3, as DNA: TGTGCCATCAGTGAGTTTCGGGGTACGGCTGAAGCTTTCTTT. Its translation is CAISEFRGTAEAFF.

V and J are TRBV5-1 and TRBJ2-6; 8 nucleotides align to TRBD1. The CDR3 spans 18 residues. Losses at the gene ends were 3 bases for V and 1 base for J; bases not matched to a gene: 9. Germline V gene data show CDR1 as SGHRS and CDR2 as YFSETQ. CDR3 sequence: CASSSRTGIVSGANVLTF. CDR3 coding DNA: TGCGCCAGCAGCTCCCGGACAGGGATTGTATCTGGGGCCAACGTCCTGACTTTC.

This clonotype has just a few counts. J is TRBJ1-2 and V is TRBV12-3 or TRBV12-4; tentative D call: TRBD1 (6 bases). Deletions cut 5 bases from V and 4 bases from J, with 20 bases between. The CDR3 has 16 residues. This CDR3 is CASSLGFPKGGYGYTF. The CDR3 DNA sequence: TGTGCCAGCAGTCTGGGATTTCCAAAGGGGGGCTATGGCTACACCTTC.

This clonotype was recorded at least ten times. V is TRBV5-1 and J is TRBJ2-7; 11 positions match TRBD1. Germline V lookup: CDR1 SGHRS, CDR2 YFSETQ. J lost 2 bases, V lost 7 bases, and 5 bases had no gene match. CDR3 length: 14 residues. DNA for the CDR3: TGCGCCAGCTCACGGACAGGGGGCCCCTACGAGCAGTACTTC. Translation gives CASSRTGGPYEQYF. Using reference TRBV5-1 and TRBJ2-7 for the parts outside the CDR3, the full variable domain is KAGVTQTPRYLIKTRGQQVTLSCSPISGHRSVSWYQQTPGQGLQFLFEYFSETQRNKGNFPGRFSGRQFSNSRSEMNVSTLELGDSALYLCASSRTGGPYEQYFGPGTRLTVT.

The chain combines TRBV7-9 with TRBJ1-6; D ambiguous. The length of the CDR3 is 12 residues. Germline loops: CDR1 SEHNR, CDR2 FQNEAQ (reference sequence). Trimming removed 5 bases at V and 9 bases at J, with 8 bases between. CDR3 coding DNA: TGTGCCAGCAGCCAAGAGGTTTCACCCCTCCACTTT. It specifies CASSQEVSPLHF.

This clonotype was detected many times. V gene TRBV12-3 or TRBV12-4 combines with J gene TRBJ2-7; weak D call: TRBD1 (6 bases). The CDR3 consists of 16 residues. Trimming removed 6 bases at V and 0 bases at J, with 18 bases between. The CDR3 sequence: CASSVTGTPTSYEQYF. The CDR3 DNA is TGTGCCAGCAGCGTGACCGGGACACCAACCTCCTACGAGCAGTACTTC.

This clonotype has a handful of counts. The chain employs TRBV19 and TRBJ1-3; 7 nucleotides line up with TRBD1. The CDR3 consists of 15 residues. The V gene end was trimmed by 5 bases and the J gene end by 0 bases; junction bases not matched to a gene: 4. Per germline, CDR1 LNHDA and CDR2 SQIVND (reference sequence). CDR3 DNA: TGTGCCAGTAGTCACTCAGGGGGCTCTGGAAACACCATATATTTT. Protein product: CASSHSGGSGNTIYF.

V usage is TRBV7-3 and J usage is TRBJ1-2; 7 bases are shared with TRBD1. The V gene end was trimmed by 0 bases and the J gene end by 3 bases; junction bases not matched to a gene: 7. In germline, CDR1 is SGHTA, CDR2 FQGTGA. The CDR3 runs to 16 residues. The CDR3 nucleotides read TGTGCCAGCAGCTTAACCCAGGGGGGCGTAGACTATGGCTACACCTTC. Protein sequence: CASSLTQGGVDYGYTF.

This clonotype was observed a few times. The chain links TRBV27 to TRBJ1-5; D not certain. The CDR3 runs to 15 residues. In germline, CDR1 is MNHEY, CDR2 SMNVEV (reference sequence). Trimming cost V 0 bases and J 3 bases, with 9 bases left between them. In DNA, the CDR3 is TGTGCCAGCAGTTTATCGGCAGGCGTCAATCAGCCCCAGCATTTT. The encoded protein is CASSLSAGVNQPQHF.

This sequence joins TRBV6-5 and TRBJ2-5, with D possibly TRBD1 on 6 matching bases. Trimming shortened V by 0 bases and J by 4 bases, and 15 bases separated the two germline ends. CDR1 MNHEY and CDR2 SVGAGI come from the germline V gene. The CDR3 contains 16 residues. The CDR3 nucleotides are TGTGCCAGCAGTTACTCTCCGGCAGGGGCAGGAGAGACCCAGTACTTC. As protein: CASSYSPAGAGETQYF.

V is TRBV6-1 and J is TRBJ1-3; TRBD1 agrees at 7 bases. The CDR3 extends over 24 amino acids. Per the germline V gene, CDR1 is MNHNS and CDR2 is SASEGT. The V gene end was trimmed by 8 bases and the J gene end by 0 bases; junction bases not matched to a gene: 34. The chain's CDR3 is CASRGQGQTATRRAISSSGNTIYF. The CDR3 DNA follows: TGTGCCAGCCGCGGGCAGGGACAGACGGCAACGAGACGGGCCATTTCCTCCTCTGGAAACACCATATATTTT.

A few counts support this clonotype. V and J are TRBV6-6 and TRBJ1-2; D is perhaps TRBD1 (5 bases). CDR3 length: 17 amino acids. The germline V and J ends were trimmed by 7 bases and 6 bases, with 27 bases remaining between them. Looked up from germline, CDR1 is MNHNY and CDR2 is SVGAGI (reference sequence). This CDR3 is CASTLLTSGRGSDGYTF. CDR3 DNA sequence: TGTGCCAGCACTCTTCTTACGTCAGGGAGGGGCTCGGATGGCTACACCTTC.